The rows below give T cell receptor beta chains drawn from one sample of a study of T cells in Graves' hyperthyroidism and ophthalmopathy. TCRdb reprocessed the multiplex PCR reads via MiXCR and lists one record per CDR3 protein. The sample holds 350,000 to 400,000 distinct CDR3 sequences, about 15% seen once. The sequenced sample consisted of blood. These receptors came from a woman aged 25 to 45 with Graves' hyperthyroidism. Each CDR3 is given with its conserved first and last residue. The order of the fields is CDR3 protein, CDR3 DNA, J gene, D gene, V gene, clone size. D genes are given only for firm matches. Only some rows state a clone size, as once, few, many or a class for expanded clones.

CSVSGLAATGELFF | TGCAGCGTCTCCGGACTAGCGGCGACCGGGGAGCTGTTTTTT | TRBJ2-2 | TRBD2 | TRBV29-1 | few
CASSRTGGRRNEQFF | TGTGCCAGCAGCCGAACCGGGGGGCGCCGGAATGAGCAGTTCTTC | TRBJ2-1 | . | TRBV11-2 | .
CASSQYSGGTDTQYF | TGTGCCAGCAGCCAGTATTCTGGGGGAACAGATACGCAGTATTTT | TRBJ2-3 | . | TRBV9 | few
CSAGGTTRGLAETQYF | TGCAGTGCTGGGGGGACAACCAGGGGTCTGGCAGAGACCCAGTACTTC | TRBJ2-5 | . | TRBV20-1 | few
CASSLKAPIVPNYGYTF | TGTGCCAGCAGCTTAAAGGCGCCCATTGTACCTAACTATGGCTACACCTTC | TRBJ1-2 | . | TRBV7-9 | .
CASSQEGRGRGNTEAFF | TGTGCCAGCAGCCAAGAAGGTAGGGGGAGGGGGAACACTGAAGCTTTCTTT | TRBJ1-1 | . | TRBV3-1 | few
CASSYSGGEYYEQFF | TGTGCCAGCAGTTACTCAGGGGGGGAGTATTATGAGCAGTTCTTC | TRBJ2-1 | . | TRBV6-5 | many
CSARGLAGRPTNEQYF | TGCAGTGCTAGGGGACTAGCGGGAAGGCCCACCAACGAGCAGTACTTC | TRBJ2-7 | TRBD2 | TRBV20-1 | .
CASSSSARETQYF | TGTGCCAGTAGTAGTTCCGCCAGGGAGACCCAGTACTTC | TRBJ2-5 | . | TRBV19 | .
CASALASYEQYF | TGTGCCAGCGCTCTGGCCTCCTACGAGCAGTACTTC | TRBJ2-7 | . | TRBV6-2/TRBV6-3 | many
CASSPGTAGANVLTF | TGTGCCAGCAGCCCCGGGACAGCTGGGGCCAACGTCCTGACTTTC | TRBJ2-6 | TRBD1 | TRBV5-6 | .
CASSKMKGSPLHF | TGTGCCAGCAGTAAAATGAAGGGTTCACCCCTCCACTTT | TRBJ1-6 | . | TRBV27 | many
CASSQGLVYEQYF | TGCGCCAGCAGCCAGGGACTAGTCTACGAGCAGTACTTC | TRBJ2-7 | TRBD2 | TRBV4-1 | few
CASSLSITDTQYF | TGTGCCAGCAGCTTATCCATCACAGATACGCAGTATTTT | TRBJ2-3 | . | TRBV11-3 | many
CASGTDGTSTDTQYF | TGTGCCAGCGGAACTGACGGGACTAGCACAGATACGCAGTATTTT | TRBJ2-3 | . | TRBV7-9 | .
CASSPVDREFSEQFF | TGTGCCAGCTCACCCGTGGACAGGGAGTTCAGTGAGCAGTTCTTC | TRBJ2-1 | TRBD1 | TRBV18 | many
CASSETGTSSYEQYF | TGCGCCAGCAGCGAGACAGGGACAAGCTCCTACGAGCAGTACTTC | TRBJ2-7 | TRBD1 | TRBV5-1 | .
CASSQDVDTTYEQYF | TGTGCCAGCAGCCAAGATGTAGACACTACCTACGAGCAGTACTTC | TRBJ2-7 | . | TRBV3-1 | many
CASSQADYGYTF | TGTGCCAGCAGCCAAGCAGACTATGGCTACACCTTC | TRBJ1-2 | . | TRBV3-1 | many
CASSQPRFSGSWEETQYF | TGTGCCAGCAGTCAACCGAGATTTAGCGGGAGCTGGGAAGAGACCCAGTACTTC | TRBJ2-5 | TRBD2 | TRBV7-3 | .
CSARLAGGLGELFF | TGCAGTGCTAGGCTGGCGGGAGGTCTTGGGGAGCTGTTTTTT | TRBJ2-2 | TRBD2 | TRBV20-1 | few
CASSEAPSASYEQYF | TGTGCCAGCAGTGAAGCGCCCTCAGCATCCTACGAGCAGTACTTC | TRBJ2-7 | . | TRBV6-1 | few
CSARDSAAGAWEQFF | TGCAGTGCTAGAGATTCTGCAGCGGGAGCTTGGGAGCAGTTCTTC | TRBJ2-1 | TRBD2 | TRBV20-1 | many
CASSPSSTGTDTQYF | TGTGCCAGCAGCCCAAGTAGTACGGGCACAGATACGCAGTATTTT | TRBJ2-3 | . | TRBV3-1 | .
CASSLSRPGSRNTEAFF | TGTGCCAGCAGTTTAAGCCGGCCAGGGAGTAGGAACACTGAAGCTTTCTTT | TRBJ1-1 | . | TRBV28 | many
CASSLATAGPSTDTQYF | TGTGCCAGCAGCTTAGCGACGGCAGGACCTAGCACAGATACGCAGTATTTT | TRBJ2-3 | . | TRBV7-9 | many
CASSFPPRPQHF | TGTGCCAGCAGCTTCCCACCCCGGCCCCAGCATTTT | TRBJ1-5 | . | TRBV3-1 | few
CASTMMTGGDTQYF | TGTGCCAGCACCATGATGACAGGGGGAGATACGCAGTATTTT | TRBJ2-3 | TRBD1 | TRBV7-8 | .